Below, 25 T cell receptor beta chains from the same sample are listed, as sequenced in a study of cytomegalovirus exposure and HLA in healthy donors. This table comes from immunoSEQ multiplex PCR, and its TCRdb copy is limited to in-frame clones, with some not included. The repertoire holds 150,000 to 200,000 clones, less than 95% seen once, with about 2.9% in the top ten. The source material was PBMCs. The receptors stem from a woman between 18 and 29 years old in good health and CMV-seropositive.

This chain connects TRBV6-1 to TRBJ2-7; TRBD2 might be the D (5 bases). The CDR3 is 18 amino acids. Germline CDR1 reads MNHNS; CDR2 reads SASEGT. Trimming left V 1 base short and J 6 bases short, with 25 bases between. The CDR3 is CASSEGPSGSTGKVEQYF. The CDR3 bases are TGTGCCAGCAGTGAAGGCCCGTCGGGGTCAACCGGGAAGGTCGAGCAGTACTTC.

This clone occurred a few times. The genes are TRBV7-3 and TRBJ2-2, with 8 bases that match TRBD1. The CDR3 extends over 15 amino acids. Germline V gives CDR1 SGHTA, CDR2 FQGTGA. Trimming removed 5 bases from V and 6 bases from J; junction bases left unmatched: 8. The CDR3 sequence is CASSPGQGAAGELFF. The CDR3, as DNA: TGTGCCAGCAGCCCCGGACAGGGTGCGGCCGGGGAGCTGTTTTTT.

The rearrangement joins TRBV30 to TRBJ1-5; 10 bases are shared with TRBD1. Germline assignment: CDR1 GTSNPN and CDR2 SVGIG (reference sequence). The CDR3 has 14 residues. V shed 2 bases and J 4 bases; nucleotides not matched to a gene: 2. The DNA of the CDR3 is TGTGCCTGGAGTTGGACAGGGGGTAATCAGCCCCAGCATTTT. Protein product: CAWSWTGGNQPQHF.

The chain joins TRBV7-8 to TRBJ2-7; perhaps TRBD1 as D (5 bases). This CDR3 has 13 amino acids. Germline loops: CDR1 SGHVS, CDR2 FQNEAQ. V was clipped by 4 bases and J by 3 bases, with 10 bases between them. DNA of the CDR3: TGTGCCAGCAGCTCGACAAGGGGCTACGAGCAGTACTTC. Protein sequence: CASSSTRGYEQYF.

A single count supports this clone. The genes are TRBV2 and TRBJ1-1; D is unclear. V was cut by 4 bases and J by 6 bases, with 12 bases left in between. The length of the CDR3 is 13 residues. Germline V gene data show CDR1 as SNHLY and CDR2 as FYNNEI. CDR3 protein: CASSASGYAEAFF. Written as DNA, the CDR3 is TGTGCCAGCAGTGCGTCAGGTTACGCTGAAGCTTTCTTT. The whole variable domain, remainder taken from reference TRBV2 and TRBJ1-1, is EPEVTQTPSHQVTQMGQEVILRCVPISNHLYFYWYRQILGQKVEFLVSFYNNEISEKSEIFDDQFSVERPDGSNFTLKIRSTKLEDSAMYFCASSASGYAEAFFGQGTRLTVV.

This chain links TRBV5-1 with TRBJ2-1, with 8 bases lining up with TRBD2. The CDR3 runs to 17 residues. CDR1 SGHRS and CDR2 YFSETQ come from the germline V gene. V lost 4 bases and J lost 2; bases outside the gene matches: 11. The CDR3 is CASSRLQLAETYNEQFF. CDR3 coding DNA: TGCGCCAGCAGCCGTCTTCAACTAGCGGAGACCTACAATGAGCAGTTCTTC.

The CDR3 is CASSQRADGEPQHF. The CDR3 nucleotides read TGTGCCAGCAGTCAACGGGCCGACGGGGAGCCCCAGCATTTT. The V call is TRBV27, the J call TRBJ1-5; D not certain. The CDR3 runs 14 residues. The V and J ends lost 5 bases and 8 bases respectively, with 16 bases between them. Germline loops: CDR1 MNHEY, CDR2 SMNVEV (reference sequence).

The chain uses TRBV18 and TRBJ1-5, with 9 bases matching TRBD1. The CDR3 has 16 residues. Trimming took 6 bases from V and 2 from J; bases not matched to a gene: 8. CDR1 is KGHSH, CDR2 LQKENI, per germline. The CDR3 nucleotides read TGTGCCAGCTCCCCCGAGGGACAGGGCGGCAATCAGCCCCAGCATTTT. It encodes CASSPEGQGGNQPQHF. Full variable domain (remainder filled in from reference TRBV18 and TRBJ1-5): NAGVMQNPRHLVRRRGQEARLRCSPMKGHSHVYWYRQLPEEGLKFMVYLQKENIIDESGMPKERFSAEFPKEGPSILRIQQVVRGDSAAYFCASSPEGQGGNQPQHFGDGTRLSIL.

The chain uses TRBV10-2 and TRBJ1-2, with TRBD1 identical over 8 bases. J was trimmed by 2 bases and V by 8 bases; bases with no gene match: 13. The CDR3 length is 16 residues. The germline gives CDR1 WSHSY, CDR2 SAAADI. DNA of the CDR3: TGCGCCAGCGACAGCCACAAAGGACAGGGCAACTATGGCTACACCTTC. It translates to CASDSHKGQGNYGYTF.

The chain is built from TRBV10-2 and TRBJ2-1; D ambiguous. Germline V gene lookup returns CDR1 WSHSY and CDR2 SAAADI. The CDR3 extends over 13 amino acids. The V and J ends lost 2 bases and 9 bases respectively, with 11 bases between them. CDR3 in DNA: TGCGCCAGCAGTGAGCCGTTAGAAAGTGAGCAGTTCTTC. Amino acids: CASSEPLESEQFF.

This chain links TRBV19 with TRBJ2-7; TRBD2 agrees at 7 bases. After removal of 10 bases from V and 6 bases from J, the junction contained 18 bases not matched to a gene. Germline V gene data show CDR1 as LNHDA and CDR2 as SQIVND (reference sequence). CDR3 length equals 15 residues. CDR3 sequence (DNA): TGTGCCATCCACCCCTTACCCGGGGCGGGAGTCGAGCAGTACTTC. Translating it yields CAIHPLPGAGVEQYF.

This chain uses TRBV4-1 with TRBJ1-1, with D possibly matching TRBD1 (5 bases). V was pared by 0 bases and J by 4 bases, with 9 bases between. CDR1 MGHRA and CDR2 YSYEKL come from the germline V gene. The CDR3 is 14 amino acids. The CDR3 nucleotides read TGCGCCAGCAGCCAAGATACGGGGGTCACTGAAGCTTTCTTT. Amino acids: CASSQDTGVTEAFF.

The V gene is TRBV9, the J gene TRBJ2-7, with 10 nucleotides matching TRBD2. The germline V gene has CDR1 SGDLS and CDR2 YYNGEE. The ends lost 2 bases at V and 6 bases at J; junction bases unmatched: 17. The CDR3 is 18 residues long. The CDR3 loop is CASSVSTGAGTSVSEQYF. CDR3 bases: TGTGCCAGCAGCGTCTCGACAGGAGCCGGGACTAGCGTCTCCGAGCAGTACTTC.

The chain has TRBV27 and TRBJ1-6; D ambiguous. This CDR3 spans 12 amino acids. The germline V gene has CDR1 MNHEY and CDR2 SMNVEV (reference sequence). V was cut by 2 bases and J by 13 bases, with 9 bases left in between. As DNA, the CDR3 is TGTGCCAGCAGTTTAAACGACTCCCCCCTCCACTTT. Its translation is CASSLNDSPLHF.

The chain recombines TRBV27 with TRBJ2-3, with TRBD2 identical over 8 bases. The germline gives CDR1 MNHEY, CDR2 SMNVEV (reference sequence). Trimming removed 4 bases from V and 4 bases from J; junction bases left unmatched: 7. The CDR3 has 15 residues. The DNA of the CDR3 is TGTGCCAGCAGTTCTCGCGGACTAGCTCCAGATACGCAGTATTTT. The encoded protein is CASSSRGLAPDTQYF.

This chain's CDR3 is CASSPRLAGGAYNEQFF. CDR3 coding DNA: TGTGCCAGCAGTCCGCGACTAGCGGGAGGGGCGTATAATGAGCAGTTCTTC. The V gene is TRBV27, the J gene TRBJ2-1, with TRBD2 identical over 14 bases. After removal of 5 bases from V and 7 bases from J, the junction contained 10 bases not matched to a gene. The germline V gene encodes CDR1 MNHEY and CDR2 SMNVEV (reference sequence). The CDR3 is 17 residues long.

This chain connects TRBV30 to TRBJ2-1; the match to TRBD2 covers 12 bases. This CDR3 has 13 residues. Germline V gene data show CDR1 as GTSNPN and CDR2 as SVGIG (reference sequence). With 4 bases clipped from V and 6 bases from J, the junction kept 1 base outside the gene matches. The CDR3 here is CAWILAGGNEQFF. The CDR3 region has the DNA TGTGCCTGGATACTAGCGGGGGGCAATGAGCAGTTCTTC.

The chain combines TRBV10-3 with TRBJ1-2; the D gene is possibly TRBD1 (5 bases). The CDR3 consists of 17 residues. CDR1 is ENHRY, CDR2 SYGVKD, per germline. Trimming took 1 base from V and 2 from J, leaving 17 bases between them. CDR3 region: CAISELNPGPGNYGYTF. The CDR3 region has the DNA TGTGCCATCAGTGAGTTGAACCCAGGGCCCGGAAACTATGGCTACACCTTC.

The chain has TRBV5-1 and TRBJ2-7; TRBD1 matches 10 bases. J lost 3 bases, V lost 0 bases, and 3 bases had no gene match. Germline CDR1 SGHRS, CDR2 YFSETQ. The length of the CDR3 is 15 residues. The CDR3 region is CASSLVGDRGYEQYF. The CDR3 nucleotides read TGCGCCAGCAGCTTGGTCGGGGACAGGGGCTACGAGCAGTACTTC.

The chain couples TRBV19 to TRBJ2-7; 8 bases align to TRBD1. The trim removed 6 bases at V and 6 bases at J, leaving 10 bases unmatched. Germline V gene sequence: CDR1 LNHDA, CDR2 SQIVND (reference sequence). The CDR3 sequence is 14 residues long. The CDR3 DNA follows: TGTGCCAGTAGCGTGACAGGGGAAACGATCGAGCAGTACTTC. Its protein product is CASSVTGETIEQYF.

J is TRBJ2-7 and V is TRBV15; D possibly corresponds to TRBD2 (6 bases). This CDR3 region has 18 residues. Trimming cost V 3 bases and J 3 bases, with 24 bases left between them. CDR1 LNHNV and CDR2 YYDKDF come from the germline V gene (reference sequence). In nucleotides, the CDR3 is TGTGCCACCAGCAGCCCTCTGGAAAGGGCCGGGAGAATCTACGAGCAGTACTTC. This codes for CATSSPLERAGRIYEQYF.

The V and J genes are TRBV7-2 and TRBJ2-3; possible D gene TRBD1, 5 bases. The CDR3 is 14 residues long. CDR1 SGHTA and CDR2 FQGNSA come from the germline V gene. Trimming removed 0 bases at V and 4 bases at J, with 8 bases between. In DNA, the CDR3 is TGTGCCAGCAGCTTAGCGGTCAGGGCAGATACGCAGTATTTT. Translation: CASSLAVRADTQYF.

The V and J genes are TRBV7-9 and TRBJ1-1, with TRBD1 identical over 7 bases. CDR1 is SEHNR, CDR2 FQNEAQ, per germline (reference sequence). The CDR3 sequence is 14 residues long. With 7 bases clipped from V and 8 bases from J, the junction kept 13 bases outside the gene matches. CDR3 sequence reads: CASIAQFRDSEAFF. The CDR3, as DNA: TGTGCCAGCATTGCCCAGTTTCGGGACAGCGAAGCTTTCTTT.

Points on this clone: The junction does not match germline at one end; this may be a read error. The rearrangement joins TRBV6-1 to TRBJ1-6, with 7 bases fitting TRBD1. The CDR3 loop spans 15 amino acids. Per the germline V gene, CDR1 is MNHNS and CDR2 is SASEGT. As DNA, the CDR3 is TGTGCGAGCATATTTGAGACAGGGCTAAATTCACCCCTCCACTTT. Translating gives CASIFETGLNSPLHF.

V gene TRBV6-6 combines with J gene TRBJ2-7, with TRBD1 as a possible D gene (5 bases). Trimming pared 2 bases from V and 3 bases from J, leaving 8 bases between. CDR1 is MNHNY, CDR2 SVGAGI, per germline (reference sequence). This CDR3 comprises 13 residues. The DNA for the CDR3 is TGTGCCAGCAGTTACGAGCAGGGCTACGAGCAGTACTTC. It encodes CASSYEQGYEQYF.